This entry describes one T cell receptor beta chain. Its antigen is as yet unknown. This sample was taken from a study of cytomegalovirus exposure and HLA in healthy donors. TCRdb's table, derived via immunoSEQ multiplex PCR, lists solely in-frame clones and lacks some. The table has some 110,000 clones, 85% to 95% seen once; the top ten hold 1% to 1.5%. Separate from the 666-subject first cohort was the approximately 110-subject validation cohort, to which the donors belonged. Study outcomes and limitations: Most TCR sequences showed up rarely, but some public TCRs showed up in many donors.

The receptor was derived from a woman under 30 in good health and CMV-seronegative. The material sequenced was PBMCs.

CDR3 sequence: CASSLIASLYNEQFF. CDR3 nucleotides: TGCGCCAGCAGCTTGATCGCTAGCTTATACAATGAGCAGTTCTTC. The chain is built from TRBV5-1 and TRBJ2-1, with D maybe TRBD2 (5 bases). CDR1 is SGHRS and CDR2 is YFSETQ in the germline V gene. The V gene lost 1 base and the J gene lost 4 bases, with 12 bases spanning the gap. The CDR3 totals 15 residues.